This is a list of T cell receptor beta chains from one sample in a study of T cell changes during pregnancy in multiple sclerosis. Sequencing was performed with immunoSEQ multiplex PCR; in TCRdb, only in-frame clones are kept and a portion is missing. The sample has 93,000 or so clones; around 90% are singletons. The sequences come from peripheral blood, collected before pregnancy. The receptors stem from a female donor with multiple sclerosis, enrolled in a pregnancy study. Each CDR3 is given with its conserved first and last residue. D genes are given only for firm matches. A row's size may be missing; if present it is once, few, many or a size class.

cdr3_nt: TGTGCCATCGGAGGGGTCTCCTACGAGCAGTACTTC
cdr3_aa: CAIGGVSYEQYF
v_call: TRBV10-3
clone_size: .
j_call: TRBJ2-7
d_call: .

cdr3_nt: TGTGCCTGGAGTGTATGGCCCTACGAGCAGTACTTC
cdr3_aa: CAWSVWPYEQYF
v_call: TRBV30
clone_size: .
j_call: TRBJ2-7
d_call: .

cdr3_nt: TGTGCCAGCAGCCAAGGACTAGCGGGGACCACCGGGGAGCTGTTTTTT
cdr3_aa: CASSQGLAGTTGELFF
v_call: TRBV7-2
clone_size: .
j_call: TRBJ2-2
d_call: TRBD2

cdr3_nt: TGTGCCTGGAGTGTGGCAGGGGGCTTCTCCTACAATGAGCAGTTCTTC
cdr3_aa: CAWSVAGGFSYNEQFF
v_call: TRBV30
clone_size: once
j_call: TRBJ2-1
d_call: TRBD1

cdr3_nt: TGTGCCAGGCCTTTAGCGGGAGCTGAGCAGTTCTTC
cdr3_aa: CARPLAGAEQFF
v_call: TRBV6-4
clone_size: .
j_call: TRBJ2-1
d_call: TRBD2

cdr3_nt: TGTGCCAGCAGTACCGGGACTAGCGGGGACAATGAGCAGTTCTTC
cdr3_aa: CASSTGTSGDNEQFF
v_call: TRBV6-4
clone_size: .
j_call: TRBJ2-1
d_call: TRBD2

cdr3_nt: TGTGCCAGCAGCGTAGCTCATAGCCGACGGGAAGATCAGCCCCAGCATTTT
cdr3_aa: CASSVAHSRREDQPQHF
v_call: TRBV9
clone_size: .
j_call: TRBJ1-5
d_call: .

cdr3_nt: TGTGCCAGCAGCCCCCCCGGGGGTACTGAAGCTTTCTTT
cdr3_aa: CASSPPGGTEAFF
v_call: TRBV5-4
clone_size: .
j_call: TRBJ1-1
d_call: .

cdr3_nt: TGTGCCAGCAGTGAAACCACTAGCGGGAGCTACGAGCAGTACTTC
cdr3_aa: CASSETTSGSYEQYF
v_call: TRBV6-1
clone_size: .
j_call: TRBJ2-7
d_call: TRBD2

cdr3_nt: TGTGCCAGCAGCTACCTAGGGGGAGTTAACACCGGGGAGCTGTTTTTT
cdr3_aa: CASSYLGGVNTGELFF
v_call: TRBV28
clone_size: .
j_call: TRBJ2-2
d_call: .

cdr3_nt: TGCGCCAGCAGCCAGAGACAGGAACAAGAGACCCAGTACTTC
cdr3_aa: CASSQRQEQETQYF
v_call: TRBV5-1
clone_size: .
j_call: TRBJ2-5
d_call: .

cdr3_nt: TGTGCCACCAGCAGAGGAGGCGGTGCCTACAATGAGCAGTTCTTC
cdr3_aa: CATSRGGGAYNEQFF
v_call: TRBV15
clone_size: .
j_call: TRBJ2-1
d_call: .

cdr3_nt: TGCGCCAGCAGTCAGGACAGTGCTAGCTCCTACGAGCAGTACTTC
cdr3_aa: CASSQDSASSYEQYF
v_call: TRBV5-1
clone_size: .
j_call: TRBJ2-7
d_call: .

cdr3_nt: TGTGCCAGCAGCCCCCAGCCTGGAGGGCGGGGGGGTTTGAATGAGCAGTTCTTC
cdr3_aa: CASSPQPGGRGGLNEQFF
v_call: TRBV7-3
clone_size: .
j_call: TRBJ2-1
d_call: TRBD2

cdr3_nt: TGCGCCAGCAGCCAAGGAGGGGGTAGGATGAACACTGAAGCTTTCTTT
cdr3_aa: CASSQGGGRMNTEAFF
v_call: TRBV4-3
clone_size: .
j_call: TRBJ1-1
d_call: .

cdr3_nt: TGCGCCAGCAGCTCTGCCGGCGTGCTAGCGGGAGTCACCGGGGAGCTGTTTTTT
cdr3_aa: CASSSAGVLAGVTGELFF
v_call: TRBV5-1
clone_size: .
j_call: TRBJ2-2
d_call: TRBD2

cdr3_nt: TGTGCCAGCAGCGTAGTCGAGGCGGCAAGAGCGAACACCGGGGAGCTGTTTTTT
cdr3_aa: CASSVVEAARANTGELFF
v_call: TRBV9
clone_size: .
j_call: TRBJ2-2
d_call: .

cdr3_nt: TGTGCCAGTACCCCACCCCGGACAGCCACTAATCAGCCCCAGCATTTT
cdr3_aa: CASTPPRTATNQPQHF
v_call: TRBV19
clone_size: .
j_call: TRBJ1-5
d_call: .

cdr3_nt: TGTGCCGGGGGGGCTGGAGTCATACGAGGCACAGATACGCAGTATTTT
cdr3_aa: CAGGAGVIRGTDTQYF
v_call: TRBV7-9
clone_size: .
j_call: TRBJ2-3
d_call: .

cdr3_nt: TGTGCCAGCGCGTCCTCCGGGGTCCAAGAGACCCAGTACTTC
cdr3_aa: CASASSGVQETQYF
v_call: TRBV28
clone_size: .
j_call: TRBJ2-5
d_call: .

cdr3_nt: TGTGCCAGCAGTTCGGGACAGCCAAATCAGCCCCAGCATTTT
cdr3_aa: CASSSGQPNQPQHF
v_call: TRBV27
clone_size: .
j_call: TRBJ1-5
d_call: TRBD1

cdr3_nt: TGTGCCAGCAGTTACTTGGGACAGCCGAACTATGGCTACACCTTC
cdr3_aa: CASSYLGQPNYGYTF
v_call: TRBV6-5
clone_size: few
j_call: TRBJ1-2
d_call: TRBD1

cdr3_nt: TGTGCCAGCAGCTTAGTTAGGGGCTCTGGAAACACCATATATTTT
cdr3_aa: CASSLVRGSGNTIYF
v_call: TRBV13
clone_size: .
j_call: TRBJ1-3
d_call: .

cdr3_nt: TGTGCCAACTTACTCCAGGGACAGGGGGCTTCAGATACGCAGTATTTT
cdr3_aa: CANLLQGQGASDTQYF
v_call: TRBV2
clone_size: .
j_call: TRBJ2-3
d_call: TRBD1

cdr3_nt: TGTGCCAGCAGCTTAACGGGTCCGGGGTCGGAGCAGTACTTC
cdr3_aa: CASSLTGPGSEQYF
v_call: TRBV7-3
clone_size: .
j_call: TRBJ2-7
d_call: .

cdr3_nt: TGTGCCAGCAGTTTATCCCGGGGGTCCGAGCAGTACTTC
cdr3_aa: CASSLSRGSEQYF
v_call: TRBV28
clone_size: .
j_call: TRBJ2-7
d_call: .

cdr3_nt: TGTGCCAGCAGTTTGGGACCCGGGACAGAGCAGTTCTTC
cdr3_aa: CASSLGPGTEQFF
v_call: TRBV28
clone_size: once
j_call: TRBJ2-1
d_call: .

cdr3_nt: TGTGCCATCACAGTTGGCTATGGCTACACCTTC
cdr3_aa: CAITVGYGYTF
v_call: TRBV2
clone_size: few
j_call: TRBJ1-2
d_call: .

cdr3_nt: TGCGCCAGCAGCCGGACAGGGCCTACCGGGGAGCTGTTTTTT
cdr3_aa: CASSRTGPTGELFF
v_call: TRBV4-1
clone_size: .
j_call: TRBJ2-2
d_call: TRBD1

cdr3_nt: TGTGCCAGCAGAGACGACAGGGGTCTGCCTGAAGCTTTCTTT
cdr3_aa: CASRDDRGLPEAFF
v_call: TRBV6-1
clone_size: .
j_call: TRBJ1-1
d_call: TRBD1

cdr3_nt: TGTGCCAGCAGTGACAGGGGGCACTTCTATGGCTACACCTTC
cdr3_aa: CASSDRGHFYGYTF
v_call: TRBV2
clone_size: .
j_call: TRBJ1-2
d_call: TRBD1

cdr3_nt: TGCGCCAGCAGCTTGGTGGAGGGAGGGGGAGAGACCCAGTACTTC
cdr3_aa: CASSLVEGGGETQYF
v_call: TRBV5-1
clone_size: .
j_call: TRBJ2-5
d_call: .